Included here is one TCR beta chain sequence, with context. Its specificity is unknown. V dropped 3 bases and J dropped 9; count of bases not matched to a gene: 7. The germline CDR1 and CDR2 sequences are MGHDK and SYGVNS. The CDR3 extends over 15 amino acids. This sample was taken from a study of cytomegalovirus exposure and HLA in healthy donors. Study-level points and caveats: A few V segments could not be told apart, such as TRBV6-2 and TRBV6-3, and were left out.

The PCR made use of 60 Vbeta and 13 Jbeta primers. Profiled with immunoSEQ multiplex PCR; TCRdb holds only in-frame clones, not every one. The table shows roughly 130,000 clones, with approximately 79% occurring only once. What was sequenced was PBMCs. The chain uses TRBV25-1 and TRBJ2-1; 11 bases fit TRBD2. The TCR comes from a man in his late teens or twenties in good health and CMV-seropositive. CDR3 coding DNA: TGTGCCAGCAGTGAGGGTAGCGGGGGGGCCCGTGAGCAGTTCTTC. This encodes CASSEGSGGAREQFF.